This T cell receptor beta chain was sequenced during a study of blood T cell repertoires in COVID-19. Whole-study context: Acute-phase and convalescent COVID-19 samples originated in the United States, Italy and Spain.

The V gene lost 4 bases and the J gene lost 13 bases, with 19 bases spanning the gap. CDR1 LNHDA and CDR2 SQIVND come from the germline V gene (reference sequence). The CDR3 runs to 14 residues. Authors' data handling: Counts of nucleated cells, estimated from reference gene primer amplification, were obtained. Clones were read by immunoSEQ multiplex PCR, and TCRdb kept only the in-frame ones, dropping some. The V and J calls and clone size come from that table; D and trimming were worked out from the DNA. In the table there are 250,000 to 400,000 clones, 90% of which are singletons. The Seattle patients joined while their infection was active and were tracked longitudinally afterward.

The chain carries TRBV19 and TRBJ2-2; D may be TRBD2 (5 bases). The source material was peripheral blood. The TCR sequence derives from a woman in her twenties or thirties with COVID-19, enrolled during active disease. DNA of the CDR3: TGTGCCAGTAGTAACCCACCCCTCACCGGAGGGCTGTTTTTT. Encoded protein: CASSNPPLTGGLFF.